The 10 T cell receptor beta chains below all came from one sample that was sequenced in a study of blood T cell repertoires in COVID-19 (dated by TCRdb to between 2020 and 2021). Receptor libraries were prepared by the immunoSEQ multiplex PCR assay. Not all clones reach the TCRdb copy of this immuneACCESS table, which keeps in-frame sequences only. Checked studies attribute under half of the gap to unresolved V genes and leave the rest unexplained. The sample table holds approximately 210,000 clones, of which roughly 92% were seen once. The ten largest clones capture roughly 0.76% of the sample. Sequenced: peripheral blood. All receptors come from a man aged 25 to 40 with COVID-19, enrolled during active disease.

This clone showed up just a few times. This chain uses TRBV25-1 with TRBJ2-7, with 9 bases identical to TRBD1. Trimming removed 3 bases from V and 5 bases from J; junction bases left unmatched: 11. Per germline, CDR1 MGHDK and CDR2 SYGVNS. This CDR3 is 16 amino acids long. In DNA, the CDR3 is TGTGCCAGCAGTGACCCGCGGGACAGGGAGGACCACGAGCAGTACTTC. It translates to CASSDPRDREDHEQYF.

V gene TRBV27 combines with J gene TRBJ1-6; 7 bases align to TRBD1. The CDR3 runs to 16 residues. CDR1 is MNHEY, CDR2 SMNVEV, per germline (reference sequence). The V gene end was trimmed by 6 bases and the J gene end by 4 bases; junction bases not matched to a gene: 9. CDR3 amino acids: CASRLGPGQYNSPLHF. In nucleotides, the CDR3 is TGTGCCAGCAGGCTAGGACCGGGACAGTATAATTCACCCCTCCACTTT.

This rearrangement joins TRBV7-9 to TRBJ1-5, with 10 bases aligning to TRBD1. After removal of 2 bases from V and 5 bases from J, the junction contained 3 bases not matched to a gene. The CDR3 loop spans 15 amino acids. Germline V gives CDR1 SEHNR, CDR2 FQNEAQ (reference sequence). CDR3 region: CASSLTTGGDQPQHF. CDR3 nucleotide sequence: TGTGCCAGCAGCTTAACGACAGGGGGCGATCAGCCCCAGCATTTT.

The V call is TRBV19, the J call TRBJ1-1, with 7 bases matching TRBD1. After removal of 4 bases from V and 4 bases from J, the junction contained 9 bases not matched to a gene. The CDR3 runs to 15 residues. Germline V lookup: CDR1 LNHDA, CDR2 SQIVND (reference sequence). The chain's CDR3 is CASSTTGARSTEAFF. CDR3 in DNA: TGTGCCAGTAGTACCACAGGGGCCCGAAGCACTGAAGCTTTCTTT.

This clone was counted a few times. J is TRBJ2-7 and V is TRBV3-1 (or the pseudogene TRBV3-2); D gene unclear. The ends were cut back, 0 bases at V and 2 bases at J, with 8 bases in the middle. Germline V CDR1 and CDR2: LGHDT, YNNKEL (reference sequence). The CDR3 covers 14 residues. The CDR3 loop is CASSQDEVTYEQYF. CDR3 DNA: TGTGCCAGCAGCCAAGATGAGGTAACCTACGAGCAGTACTTC.

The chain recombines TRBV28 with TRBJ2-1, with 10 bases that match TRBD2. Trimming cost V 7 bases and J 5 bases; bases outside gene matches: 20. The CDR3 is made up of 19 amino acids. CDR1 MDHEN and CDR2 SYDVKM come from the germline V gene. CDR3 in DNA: TGTGCCAGCACCCCCCCGGGGGGTAGCGGGGGGCGGCTCGACAATGAGCAGTTCTTC. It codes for CASTPPGGSGGRLDNEQFF.

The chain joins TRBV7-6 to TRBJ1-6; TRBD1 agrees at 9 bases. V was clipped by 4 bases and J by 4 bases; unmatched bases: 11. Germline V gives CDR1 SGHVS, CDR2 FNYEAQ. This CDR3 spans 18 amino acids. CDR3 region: CASSSTTPGQGYNSPLHF. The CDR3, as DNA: TGTGCCAGCAGCTCGACTACTCCGGGACAGGGTTATAATTCACCCCTCCACTTT.

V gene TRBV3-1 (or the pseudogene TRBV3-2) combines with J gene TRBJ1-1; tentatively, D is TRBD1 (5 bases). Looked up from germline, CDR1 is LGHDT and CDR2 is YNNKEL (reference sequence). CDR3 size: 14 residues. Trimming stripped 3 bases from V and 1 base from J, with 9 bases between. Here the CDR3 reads CASSHPQGNTEAFF. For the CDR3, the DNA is TGTGCCAGCAGCCACCCCCAGGGGAACACTGAAGCTTTCTTT.

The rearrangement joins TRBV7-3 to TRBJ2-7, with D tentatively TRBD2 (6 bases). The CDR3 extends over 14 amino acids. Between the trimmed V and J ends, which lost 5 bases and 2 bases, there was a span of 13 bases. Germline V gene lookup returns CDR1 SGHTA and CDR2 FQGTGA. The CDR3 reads CASSRDGGTYEQYF. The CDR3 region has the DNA TGTGCCAGCAGCCGGGACGGGGGAACCTACGAGCAGTACTTC. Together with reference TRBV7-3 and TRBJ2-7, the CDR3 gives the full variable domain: GAGVSQTPSNKVTEKGKYVELRCDPISGHTALYWYRQSLGQGPEFLIYFQGTGAADDSGLPNDRFFAVRPEGSVSTLKIQRTERGDSAVYLCASSRDGGTYEQYFGPGTRLTVT.

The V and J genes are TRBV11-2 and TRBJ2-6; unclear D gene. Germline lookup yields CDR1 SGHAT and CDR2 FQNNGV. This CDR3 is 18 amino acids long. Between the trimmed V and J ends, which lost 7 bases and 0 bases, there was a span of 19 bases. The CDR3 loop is CASTRGVSRSSGANVLTF. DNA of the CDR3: TGTGCCAGCACCCGAGGCGTTTCTAGATCCTCTGGGGCCAACGTCCTGACTTTC.